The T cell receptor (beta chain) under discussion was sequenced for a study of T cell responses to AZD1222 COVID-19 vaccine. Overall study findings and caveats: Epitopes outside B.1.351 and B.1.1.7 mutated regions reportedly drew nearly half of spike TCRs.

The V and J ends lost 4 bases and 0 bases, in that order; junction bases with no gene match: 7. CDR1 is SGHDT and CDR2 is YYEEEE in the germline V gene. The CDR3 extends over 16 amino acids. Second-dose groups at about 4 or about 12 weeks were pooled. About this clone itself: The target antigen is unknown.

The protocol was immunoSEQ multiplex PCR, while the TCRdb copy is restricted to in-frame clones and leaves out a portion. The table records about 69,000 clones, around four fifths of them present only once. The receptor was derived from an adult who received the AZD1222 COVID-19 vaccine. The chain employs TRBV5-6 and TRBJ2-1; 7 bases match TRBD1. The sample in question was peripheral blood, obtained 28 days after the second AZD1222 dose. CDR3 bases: TGTGCCAGCAGCGTAAACAGGGGCAGCTCCTACAATGAGCAGTTCTTC. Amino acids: CASSVNRGSSYNEQFF. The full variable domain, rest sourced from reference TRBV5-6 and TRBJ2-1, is DAGVTQSPTHLIKTRGQQVTLRCSPKSGHDTVSWYQQALGQGPQFIFQYYEEEERQRGNFPDRFSGHQFPNYSSELNVNALLLGDSALYLCASSVNRGSSYNEQFFGPGTRLTVL.